This TCR beta chain was observed in a study of glioma-infiltrating T cells. General observations from the study: Non-neoplastic patients had below-expected tissue-blood divergence, while all gliomas exceeded expectation.

The germline gives CDR1 KGHSH, CDR2 LQKENI. The CDR3 is 15 residues long. V was clipped by 1 base and J by 6 bases, with 13 bases between them. This clonotype was detected many times. Its antigen is not known. TCR alpha and beta CDR3 regions were amplified from RNA using iRepertoire nested multiplex PCR. TCRdb re-analysed the multiplex PCR reads in MiXCR, keeping a single row per CDR3 protein. The sample has 150,000 to 200,000 distinct CDR3 sequences; about 31% are singletons. The chain joins TRBV18 to TRBJ2-1, with D possibly TRBD1 on 6 matching bases. The sample comprised glioma tissue, nonneoplastic brain tissue, or PBMCs (not recorded which). This receptor was obtained from a human donor with low-grade glioma or glioblastoma, undergoing nonglioma brain surgery, or in good health (not recorded which). CDR3 residues: CASSPRFAGANEQFF. CDR3 nucleotide sequence: TGTGCCAGCTCACCACGTTTTGCAGGGGCCAATGAGCAGTTCTTC.